What follows describes a single T cell receptor (beta chain). Recruitment covered 25 or so US areas and drew participants whose ages spanned roughly 18 to 100 years. Cohort placement rested on clinical history that participants reported themselves. Assay used: immunoSEQ multiplex PCR; TCRdb lists only in-frame clones, some missing. This sample has about 270,000 clones, with 70% to 90% found just once. The sample originates from a study of blood T cell repertoires in COVID-19. The CDR3 has 16 residues. Germline V gene sequence: CDR1 MGHRA, CDR2 YSYEKL. The V and J ends lost 4 bases and 5 bases, in that order; junction bases with no gene match: 6.

Sample: PBMCs or T cells enriched from blood (not recorded which). This sequence joins TRBV4-1 and TRBJ2-1; 12 bases match TRBD2. The receptor was isolated from a young woman with acute COVID-19. The CDR3 sequence is CASSLALAGGNNEQFF. The CDR3, as DNA: TGCGCCAGCAGCCTAGCGCTAGCGGGAGGGAACAATGAGCAGTTCTTC.